This T cell receptor (beta chain) was profiled in a study of T cell responses to AZD1222 COVID-19 vaccine. Findings of the study overall: The donor group comprised mostly white British people and more females; the analysis possibly underestimated clonal diversity. Baseline antibody screening turned up just a handful of seropositive AZD1222 recipients. Repertoire sampling was restricted to post-peak T cell response timepoints.

Trimming took off 3 bases at V and 4 bases at J, with 17 bases between the two ends. The CDR3 length is 16 residues. CDR1 is ENHRY and CDR2 is SYGVKD in the germline V gene. The repertoire was sequenced with immunoSEQ multiplex PCR; TCRdb's copy has only in-frame clones and lacks some. The sample holds about 96,000 clones, 89% seen once. This clone turned up a few times. Its target is unknown. Sample: peripheral blood, taken on day 0 of AZD1222 vaccination. This clonotype was sampled from an adult in good health. The V call is TRBV10-3, the J call TRBJ2-3, with TRBD1 as a possible D gene (8 bases). This chain's CDR3 is CAISDPNRGGSDTQYF. The CDR3 DNA sequence: TGTGCCATCAGTGACCCAAACAGGGGGGGGTCAGATACGCAGTATTTT.